Presented here are 31 T cell receptor beta chains from one specimen sequenced in a study of blood T cell repertoires in COVID-19. Profiled with immunoSEQ multiplex PCR; TCRdb holds only in-frame clones, not every one. The sample has roughly 180,000 clones, about nine tenths seen once. The sequenced material came from peripheral blood. The receptors come from a woman aged 30 to 39 with acute or convalescent COVID-19.

The chain carries TRBV18 and TRBJ1-2; possible D gene TRBD1, 5 bases. Germline V gene data show CDR1 as KGHSH and CDR2 as LQKENI. With 3 bases removed from V and 6 bases from J, the gap between germline ends came to 17 bases. There are 15 residues in the CDR3. CDR3 nucleotides: TGTGCCAGCTCACCTGACACAGGAACGGGGGATGGCTACACCTTC. This sequence encodes CASSPDTGTGDGYTF.

This chain connects TRBV6-1 to TRBJ2-3, with a possible D match to TRBD2 (6 bases). The V gene lost 1 base and the J gene lost 4 bases, with 12 bases spanning the gap. The CDR3 length is 15 residues. Germline loops: CDR1 MNHNS, CDR2 SASEGT. In DNA form, the CDR3 reads TGTGCCAGCAGTGAAGGCATGTGGGAGGCAGATACGCAGTATTTT. This codes for CASSEGMWEADTQYF.

V and J are TRBV5-1 and TRBJ2-1, with D maybe TRBD2 (5 bases). The CDR3 runs to 11 residues. V shed 2 bases and J shed 9 bases, with 6 bases lying between them. The V gene's germline CDR1 is SGHRS and CDR2 YFSETQ. The CDR3 region has the DNA TGCGCCAGCAGCTTACGGGGTGAGCAGTTCTTC. Protein: CASSLRGEQFF.

The V and J genes are TRBV5-5 and TRBJ2-7, with a possible D match to TRBD1 (5 bases). Per the germline V gene, CDR1 is SGHKS and CDR2 is YYEKEE (reference sequence). This CDR3 contains 14 residues. Between the trimmed V and J ends, which lost 4 bases and 4 bases, there was a span of 15 bases. CDR3 nucleotide sequence: TGTGCCAGCAGCCGCCTGGACACCTTTTACGAGCAGTACTTC. Amino acids: CASSRLDTFYEQYF.

The CDR3, as DNA: TGTGCCAGCAGTCCCCGGACAGGGACCGGGGAGCTGTTTTTT. The encoded protein is CASSPRTGTGELFF. The chain combines TRBV2 with TRBJ2-2, with TRBD1 matching over 8 bases. Germline V gene sequence: CDR1 SNHLY, CDR2 FYNNEI. V trimming: 5 bases; J trimming: 5 bases; junction bases outside the gene matches: 4. The CDR3 length is 14 residues.

This chain uses TRBV6-1 with TRBJ2-2; TRBD2 matches 8 bases. Germline trimming cut 4 bases from V and 8 bases from J; bases unmatched to any gene: 18. Germline CDR1 reads MNHNS; CDR2 reads SASEGT. The CDR3 length is 18 residues. The CDR3 loop reads CASSAHPLSGSFLGELFF. The CDR3 DNA reads TGTGCCAGCAGTGCCCACCCCCTGAGCGGGAGTTTTTTAGGGGAGCTGTTTTTT.

This clone was counted only a few times. The genes are TRBV7-8 and TRBJ2-7, with D perhaps TRBD2 (6 bases). Germline V CDR1 and CDR2: SGHVS, FQNEAQ. Trimming cost V 4 bases and J 4 bases, with 20 bases left between them. This CDR3 has 16 residues. CDR3 DNA: TGTGCCAGCAGCTCCGAACCGGGACTGGCAAATTACGAGCAGTACTTC. It specifies CASSSEPGLANYEQYF.

The chain has TRBV10-1 and TRBJ1-5; tentatively, D is TRBD1 (5 bases). CDR3 size: 12 residues. Germline V gene sequence: CDR1 WNHNN, CDR2 SYGVQD (reference sequence). The CDR3 coding sequence is TGCGCTCAAGCCGGGGGGATCCAGCCCCAGCATTTT. It specifies CAQAGGIQPQHF.

V gene TRBV19 combines with J gene TRBJ2-3; D is unclear. CDR3 size: 15 residues. The V and J ends lost 3 bases and 6 bases respectively, with 16 bases between them. The V gene's germline CDR1 is LNHDA and CDR2 SQIVND (reference sequence). CDR3 coding DNA: TGTGCCAGTAGTATTACTACCAGATCACACGATACGCAGTATTTT. Translation: CASSITTRSHDTQYF. The full variable domain, rest sourced from reference TRBV19 and TRBJ2-3, is DGGITQSPKYLFRKEGQNVTLSCEQNLNHDAMYWYRQDPGQGLRLIYYSQIVNDFQKGDIAEGYSVSREKKESFPLTVTSAQKNPTAFYLCASSITTRSHDTQYFGPGTRLTVL.

The genes are TRBV28 and TRBJ1-3, with no clear D. Looked up from germline, CDR1 is MDHEN and CDR2 is SYDVKM. V was pared by 3 bases and J by 7 bases, with 4 bases between. The CDR3 has 11 residues. In DNA, the CDR3 is TGTGCCAGCAGTTTCGGGAACACCATATATTTT. Protein: CASSFGNTIYF.

The chain couples TRBV9 to TRBJ2-2; 11 positions match TRBD1. There are 16 residues in the CDR3. The J segment lost 10 bases and the V segment lost 6 bases, leaving 14 bases of the junction unmatched. Germline lookup yields CDR1 SGDLS and CDR2 YYNGEE. For the CDR3, the DNA is TGTGCCAGCACGGACAGGGGGCGCGAGGGCCCGGAGGAGCTGTTTTTT. This gives the protein CASTDRGREGPEELFF.

This chain connects TRBV28 to TRBJ2-4; the match to TRBD1 covers 9 bases. Looked up from germline, CDR1 is MDHEN and CDR2 is SYDVKM. The CDR3 covers 15 residues. The J segment lost 5 bases and the V segment lost 6 bases, leaving 8 bases of the junction unmatched. CDR3 sequence reads: CASSTHGTGQNIQYF. As DNA, the CDR3 is TGTGCCAGCAGCACCCACGGGACAGGGCAAAACATTCAGTACTTC.

This chain connects TRBV6-5 to TRBJ1-1; D remains ambiguous. The CDR3 sequence is 14 residues long. CDR1 is MNHEY and CDR2 is SVGAGI in the germline V gene. V shed 5 bases and J shed 0 bases, with 10 bases lying between them. The CDR3, as DNA: TGTGCCAGCAGTCTGGGCCATTTGAACACTGAAGCTTTCTTT. Translation: CASSLGHLNTEAFF.

The chain employs TRBV5-1 and TRBJ2-3; perhaps TRBD1 as D (6 bases). Trimming cost V 4 bases and J 5 bases, with 20 bases left between them. Germline V gives CDR1 SGHRS, CDR2 YFSETQ. This CDR3 spans 16 amino acids. CDR3 protein: CASSAPTGAWGDTQYF. The CDR3 DNA follows: TGCGCCAGCAGCGCGCCGACAGGAGCTTGGGGAGATACGCAGTATTTT.

This sequence joins TRBV12-5 and TRBJ2-7, with 11 bases aligning to TRBD2. Looked up from germline, CDR1 is LGHNT and CDR2 is FRNRAP. The CDR3 is 13 amino acids. With 9 bases clipped from V and 2 bases from J, the junction kept 3 bases outside the gene matches. DNA of the CDR3: TGTGCTAGCCTGACTAGCGGGACCTACGAGCAGTACTTC. It is translated as CASLTSGTYEQYF.

The V gene is TRBV29-1, the J gene TRBJ2-1; D uncertain. The CDR3 contains 19 residues. Per germline, CDR1 SQVTM and CDR2 ANQGSEA. The V gene lost 4 bases and the J gene lost 5 bases, with 30 bases spanning the gap. CDR3 sequence: CSVGSSSITTTHGNNEQFF. CDR3 nucleotides: TGCAGCGTTGGGTCTTCCTCCATTACTACGACTCATGGTAACAATGAGCAGTTCTTC.

This clone was recorded once. The chain recombines TRBV6-5 with TRBJ2-3; a weak D match, TRBD1 (6 bases). Germline values: CDR1 MNHEY, CDR2 SVGAGI. The ends were cut back, 8 bases at V and 0 bases at J, with 9 bases in the middle. This CDR3 is 13 amino acids long. CDR3 sequence (DNA): TGTGCCAGCTCTCAGGGGAGCACAGATACGCAGTATTTT. Residues: CASSQGSTDTQYF.

In nucleotides, the CDR3 is TGTGCCATCAGTGAAGGAGTAGGAGAAAAACTGTTTTTT. This codes for CAISEGVGEKLFF. The chain combines TRBV10-3 with TRBJ1-4, with unresolved D. CDR3 length: 13 amino acids. Germline V lookup: CDR1 ENHRY, CDR2 SYGVKD. V was cut by 3 bases and J by 8 bases, with 10 bases left in between.

In DNA, the CDR3 is TGCAGCGTTGAAGGCGGGATGGACGGATCCTACGAGCAGTACTTC. It translates to CSVEGGMDGSYEQYF. The chain couples TRBV29-1 to TRBJ2-7; weak D call: TRBD2 (6 bases). The V and J ends lost 1 base and 1 base respectively, with 14 bases between them. The CDR3 covers 15 residues. CDR1 is SQVTM and CDR2 is ANQGSEA in the germline V gene.

This chain connects TRBV3-1 (or the pseudogene TRBV3-2) to TRBJ2-1; D is possibly TRBD2 (5 bases). V lost 0 bases, J lost 6 bases, and 12 bases lay in between. The germline V gene has CDR1 LGHDT and CDR2 YNNKEL (reference sequence). The CDR3 sequence is 15 residues long. The CDR3 here is CASSQDLFTSNEQFF. The CDR3 bases are TGTGCCAGCAGCCAAGATCTATTTACTAGCAATGAGCAGTTCTTC.

The chain employs TRBV5-4 and TRBJ2-1, with 10 bases matching TRBD2. CDR1 is SGHNT and CDR2 is YYREEE in the germline V gene (reference sequence). The CDR3 runs to 15 residues. V gave up 0 bases and J gave up 7 bases; unmatched junction bases: 4. This chain's CDR3 is CASSLGQTSGNEQFF. The CDR3 coding sequence is TGTGCCAGCAGCTTGGGACAGACTAGCGGGAATGAGCAGTTCTTC.

The chain couples TRBV18 to TRBJ2-7; 7 positions match TRBD2. Matching the DNA end better, TRBJ2-5 makes the J call doubtful. This CDR3 spans 15 amino acids. CDR1 and CDR2 from the germline V gene are KGHSH and LQKENI. CDR3 region: CASSPQTGGGETQYF. The CDR3 DNA sequence: TGTGCCAGCTCACCCCAGACGGGAGGTGGAGAGACCCAGTACTTC.

With respect to this clone: This sample includes further DNA sequences coding for the same CDR3. The chain joins TRBV5-1 to TRBJ1-1; possibly TRBD1 for D (6 bases). With 0 bases removed from V and 4 bases from J, the gap between germline ends came to 7 bases. There are 13 residues in the CDR3. The germline CDR1 and CDR2 sequences are SGHRS and YFSETQ. CDR3 region: CASSLGGRTEAFF. The CDR3 DNA sequence: TGCGCCAGCAGCTTGGGGGGGCGCACTGAAGCTTTCTTT.

J is TRBJ1-2 and V is TRBV28, with 9 positions matching TRBD1. The CDR3 sequence is 15 residues long. Germline CDR1 MDHEN, CDR2 SYDVKM. V trimming: 5 bases; J trimming: 1 base; junction bases outside the gene matches: 5. CDR3 DNA: TGTGCCAGCAGTGATGGGACAGGGCGTAACTATGGCTACACCTTC. It codes for CASSDGTGRNYGYTF.

This clone was detected only a few times. This chain's CDR3 is CASLGQLRAFF. DNA of the CDR3: TGTGCCAGCCTGGGACAGCTCAGGGCTTTCTTT. The V call is TRBV25-1, the J call TRBJ1-1; 7 nucleotides match TRBD1. V lost 8 bases, J lost 11 bases, and 8 bases stayed unmatched. Germline assignment: CDR1 MGHDK and CDR2 SYGVNS. This CDR3 region has 11 residues.

The J gene is TRBJ1-1, the V gene TRBV2; unclear D gene. Trimming removed 6 bases from V and 6 bases from J, with 14 bases in between. The germline CDR1 and CDR2 sequences are SNHLY and FYNNEI. This CDR3 is built from 13 residues. CDR3 in DNA: TGTGCCAGCAGGGCTGTGAATACCCCTGAAGCTTTCTTT. It codes for CASRAVNTPEAFF.

This chain joins TRBV19 and TRBJ1-1; 7 nucleotides match TRBD1. The CDR3 runs to 12 residues. CDR1 is LNHDA, CDR2 SQIVND, per germline (reference sequence). With V trimmed by 9 bases and J by 1 base, 2 bases remained unmatched. CDR3 nucleotides: TGTGCCAGCACAGGGGAGAACACTGAAGCTTTCTTT. This sequence encodes CASTGENTEAFF.

This sequence joins TRBV25-1 and TRBJ2-7, with D unresolved. Trimming shortened V by 6 bases and J by 4 bases, and 10 bases separated the two germline ends. The CDR3 runs to 12 residues. CDR1 and CDR2 (germline): MGHDK, SYGVNS. Here the CDR3 reads CASSQTTYEQYF. Written as DNA, the CDR3 is TGTGCCAGCAGCCAGACAACGTACGAGCAGTACTTC.

The chain links TRBV11-2 to TRBJ2-1; 10 nucleotides match TRBD2. The CDR3 length is 16 residues. Looked up from germline, CDR1 is SGHAT and CDR2 is FQNNGV. The ends lost 1 base at V and 3 bases at J; junction bases unmatched: 3. CDR3 amino acids: CASSLGLAGLYNEQFF. Written as DNA, the CDR3 is TGTGCCAGCAGCTTAGGACTAGCGGGCCTCTACAATGAGCAGTTCTTC.

The gene calls are TRBV24-1 and TRBJ1-2; D may be TRBD1 (5 bases). The germline gives CDR1 KGHDR, CDR2 SFDVKD. CDR3 length equals 14 residues. V was shortened by 2 bases and J by 7 bases, with 13 bases between the two germline ends. CDR3 region: CATSDSASGFGYTF. The CDR3 nucleotides read TGTGCCACCAGTGATTCAGCCTCAGGGTTTGGCTACACCTTC.

The rearrangement joins TRBV30 to TRBJ2-1, with TRBD2 matching 11 bases. The CDR3 sequence is 14 residues long. V dropped 2 bases and J dropped 8; count of bases not matched to a gene: 5. Germline V CDR1 and CDR2: GTSNPN, SVGIG (reference sequence). CDR3 amino acids: CAWSFGLAGYEQFF. The CDR3 DNA sequence: TGTGCCTGGAGTTTCGGACTAGCGGGCTATGAGCAGTTCTTC.